This TCR beta chain stems from a study of blood T cell repertoires in COVID-19. Study-level information: Samples came from the United States, Italy and Spain, spanning acute and convalescent COVID-19. Sources were T cells, B-cell-depleted T cells, or PBMCs; the material itself was cDNA or gDNA.

Germline V CDR1 and CDR2: KGHDR, SFDVKD. The CDR3 is 14 amino acids. Germline trimming cut 9 bases from V and 5 bases from J; bases unmatched to any gene: 6. A Seattle source enrolled patients during active infection and followed them longitudinally. Here immunoSEQ multiplex PCR was the method, and the copy in TCRdb shows in-frame clones only, minus some. The table records 60,000 to 65,000 clones, 78% of them present only once. The clonotype originates from a man in his 60s with COVID-19, enrolled during active disease. The V and J genes are TRBV24-1 and TRBJ2-3, with 11 bases lining up with TRBD2. The source material was peripheral blood. CDR3 sequence reads: CATYSGRARDTQYF. As DNA, the CDR3 is TGTGCCACCTATAGCGGGAGGGCCAGAGATACGCAGTATTTT.